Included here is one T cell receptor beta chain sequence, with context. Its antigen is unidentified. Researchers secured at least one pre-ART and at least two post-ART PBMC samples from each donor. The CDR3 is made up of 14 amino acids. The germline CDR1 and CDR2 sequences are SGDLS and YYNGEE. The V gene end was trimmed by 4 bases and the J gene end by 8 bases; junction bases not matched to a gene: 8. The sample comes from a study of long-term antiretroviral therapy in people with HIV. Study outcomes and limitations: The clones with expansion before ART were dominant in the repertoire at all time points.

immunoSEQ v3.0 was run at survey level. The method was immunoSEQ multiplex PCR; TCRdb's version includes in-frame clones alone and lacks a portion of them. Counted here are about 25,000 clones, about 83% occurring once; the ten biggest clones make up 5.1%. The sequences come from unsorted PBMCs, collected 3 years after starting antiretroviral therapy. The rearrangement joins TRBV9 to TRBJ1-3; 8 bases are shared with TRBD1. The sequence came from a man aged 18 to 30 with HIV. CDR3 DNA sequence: TGTGCCAGCAGCACCCTGGACAGGGTGGACACCATATATTTT. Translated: CASSTLDRVDTIYF.